These T cell receptor beta chains were read from a single sample in a study of long-term antiretroviral therapy in people with HIV. Profiling relied on immunoSEQ multiplex PCR, and the TCRdb table lists in-frame clones only, not all of them. The data contain 15,000 to 20,000 clones, 79% of them seen just once; the ten biggest clones take up roughly 10%. Sequenced material: unsorted PBMCs, taken 2.3 years after starting antiretroviral therapy. Receptor source: a woman between 40 and 55 years old with HIV. The CDR3 runs from the conserved cysteine through the conserved F or W.

TRBV5-1	TRBJ1-4	CASSLARGANEKLFF
TRBV10-2	TRBJ2-7	CASSKGQGYEQYF
TRBV7-2	TRBJ2-1	CASSSSENSLFGNEQFF
TRBV7-6	TRBJ1-2	CASSLDGGSGYTF
TRBV27	TRBJ2-3	CASSFQDRGTDTQYF
TRBV7-9	TRBJ1-1	CASSLSRTGWGTEAFF
TRBV27	TRBJ2-5	CASSSRETQYF
TRBV6-1	TRBJ2-1	CASSTGVARYNEQFF
TRBV11-3	TRBJ1-1	CASSRGDSEAFF
TRBV14	TRBJ2-7	CASSQATGLSYEQYF
TRBV15	TRBJ2-5	CATSMDSFQETQYF
TRBV11-2	TRBJ1-2	CASSLDSQGARGYTF
TRBV7-2	TRBJ2-7	CASSPNSYEQYF
TRBV5-6	TRBJ1-6	CASSPQNRDRNNSPLHF
TRBV11-2	TRBJ1-2	CASSLPRGYGYTF
TRBV14	TRBJ2-5	CASSQTGLGGQETQYF
TRBV15	TRBJ2-4	CATSTWAGAKNIQYF
TRBV5-4	TRBJ2-7	CASSWDNAWEQYF
TRBV7-8	TRBJ1-3	CASSLVSILAQSGNTIYF
TRBV7-9	TRBJ2-7	CASSLTGVNYEQYF
TRBV5-1	TRBJ2-2	CASSLDSFTGELFF
TRBV12-5	TRBJ1-3	CASGSGSSGNTIYF
TRBV5-1	TRBJ2-6	CASSLGPAGANVLTF
TRBV4-3	TRBJ1-5	CASSQDRAGYRPQHF
TRBV6-5	TRBJ1-2	CASKDRSGSLYGYTF
TRBV7-9	TRBJ1-1	CASSLLGESTEAFF
TRBV6-6	TRBJ2-7	CASSLPGRTSEQYF
TRBV18	TRBJ1-5	CASSPVRERVTSNQPQHF
TRBV7-9	TRBJ1-1	CASSLAGQGDAFF
TRBV11-2	TRBJ1-4	CASTLIPGEKLFF
TRBV28	TRBJ2-5	CASSLTLGAETQYF
TRBV15	TRBJ1-1	CATSRQDREWTEAFF
TRBV7-2	TRBJ1-2	CASSPGGGRGYTF
TRBV7-2	TRBJ2-7	CASSLAPAIYEQYF
TRBV18	TRBJ2-1	CASFWGNEQFF
TRBV4-1	TRBJ2-7	CASSQEPSSYEQYF
TRBV13	TRBJ2-2	CASSWDTYTGELFF
TRBV6-6	TRBJ2-5	CASSYVGAGVETQYF
TRBV5-1	TRBJ2-7	CASSLYRTPFSYEQYF
TRBV4-2	TRBJ2-3	CASRQSGISTDTQYF
TRBV2	TRBJ2-1	CASSEAFGLAGPNEQFF
TRBV27	TRBJ2-7	CASKAGESYEQYF
TRBV7-2	TRBJ2-3	CASLTTNTDTQYF
TRBV7-9	TRBJ2-7	CASGMGYEQYF
TRBV30	TRBJ2-3	CAWSVLFDTQYF